One and the same sample provided the 18 T cell receptor beta chains below, sequenced in a study of shared clonotypes between healthy human individuals. Profiling relied on immunoSEQ multiplex PCR, and the TCRdb table lists in-frame clones only, not all of them. The sample consists of some 470,000 clones, around 78% of them appearing once. The sample was PBMCs. The receptors shown here come from a woman aged 35 to 49 in good health. Some clones in this sample may be carry-over from other donors' samples.

This clone was detected once. This rearrangement joins TRBV27 to TRBJ2-7, with a weak D call TRBD1 (5 bases). The CDR3 is 13 amino acids. Germline CDR1 MNHEY, CDR2 SMNVEV (reference sequence). V was shortened by 2 bases and J by 3 bases, with 8 bases between the two germline ends. This chain's CDR3 is CASSLDRGYEQYF. The CDR3 bases are TGTGCCAGCAGTTTAGACAGAGGCTACGAGCAGTACTTC.

This rearrangement joins TRBV7-2 to TRBJ1-1, with 9 positions matching TRBD1. Germline values: CDR1 SGHTA, CDR2 FQGNSA. CDR3 length equals 15 residues. J was trimmed by 8 bases and V by 4 bases; bases with no gene match: 11. The CDR3 DNA follows: TGTGCCAGCAGCTCCCGACAGGGGGGGACCGGGGAAGCTTTCTTT. Translated, it gives CASSSRQGGTGEAFF. The whole variable domain, filled in from reference TRBV7-2 and TRBJ1-1, reads GAGVSQSPSNKVTEKGKDVELRCDPISGHTALYWYRQSLGQGLEFLIYFQGNSAPDKSGLPSDRFSAERTGGSVSTLTIQRTQQEDSAVYLCASSSRQGGTGEAFFGQGTRLTVV.

As regards this clone: Other DNA sequences of this sample code for an identical CDR3. The chain recombines TRBV5-1 with TRBJ2-7, with TRBD1 matching 8 bases. The CDR3 covers 14 residues. After removal of 3 bases from V and 2 bases from J, the junction contained 4 bases not matched to a gene. Germline V gene lookup returns CDR1 SGHRS and CDR2 YFSETQ. The CDR3 nucleotides read TGCGCCAGCAGCTCCGGACAGGGTCCCTACGAGCAGTACTTC. Protein: CASSSGQGPYEQYF.

The rearrangement uses TRBV27 and TRBJ2-7; 9 bases agree with TRBD1. There are 16 residues in the CDR3. The germline V gene has CDR1 MNHEY and CDR2 SMNVEV (reference sequence). V gave up 7 bases and J gave up 7 bases; unmatched junction bases: 17. This CDR3 reads CASTLTGTGQLREQYF. CDR3 bases: TGTGCCAGCACACTTACCGGGACAGGGCAATTAAGAGAGCAGTACTTC.

This clone occurred once. The V call is TRBV11-2, the J call TRBJ2-3, with TRBD2 matching 8 bases. The ends lost 5 bases at V and 1 base at J; junction bases unmatched: 5. Germline V gene lookup returns CDR1 SGHAT and CDR2 FQNNGV. This CDR3 comprises 15 residues. The CDR3 is CASSPRAGGTDTQYF. The CDR3 region has the DNA TGTGCCAGCAGCCCCCGAGCGGGAGGCACAGATACGCAGTATTTT.

V gene TRBV9 combines with J gene TRBJ2-3; 8 bases are a match to TRBD2. CDR3 size: 19 residues. CDR1 is SGDLS and CDR2 is YYNGEE in the germline V gene. The ends lost 3 bases at V and 2 bases at J; junction bases unmatched: 17. The DNA for the CDR3 is TGTGCCAGCAGCGGGAGGATGCGGGAGGCCCCCTCCTTCACAGATACGCAGTATTTT. Translated, it gives CASSGRMREAPSFTDTQYF. The full variable domain, with the rest looked up from reference TRBV9 and TRBJ2-3, is DSGVTQTPKHLITATGQRVTLRCSPRSGDLSVYWYQQSLDQGLQFLIQYYNGEERAKGNILERFSAQQFPDLHSELNLSSLELGDSALYFCASSGRMREAPSFTDTQYFGPGTRLTVL.

This clone appeared a single time. The chain uses TRBV9 and TRBJ1-4, with D uncertain. This CDR3 is built from 18 residues. The germline V gene encodes CDR1 SGDLS and CDR2 YYNGEE. Trimming cost V 0 bases and J 3 bases, with 18 bases left between them. CDR3 sequence: CASSVVRATNAANEKLFF. CDR3 nucleotide sequence: TGTGCCAGCAGCGTAGTAAGGGCCACCAATGCAGCTAATGAAAAACTGTTTTTT. The whole variable domain, remainder taken from reference TRBV9 and TRBJ1-4, is DSGVTQTPKHLITATGQRVTLRCSPRSGDLSVYWYQQSLDQGLQFLIQYYNGEERAKGNILERFSAQQFPDLHSELNLSSLELGDSALYFCASSVVRATNAANEKLFFGSGTQLSVL.

The chain recombines TRBV4-2 with TRBJ2-7; TRBD1 is a possible D gene (6 bases). CDR1 is LGHNA and CDR2 is YNFKEQ in the germline V gene. Trimming took off 1 base at V and 4 bases at J, with 14 bases between the two ends. The CDR3 runs to 15 residues. The CDR3 reads CASSQGQQGVYEQYF. The CDR3 nucleotides are TGTGCCAGCAGCCAAGGCCAACAGGGAGTTTACGAGCAGTACTTC.

The J gene is TRBJ2-1, the V gene TRBV5-1; 14 bases align to TRBD2. Per the germline V gene, CDR1 is SGHRS and CDR2 is YFSETQ. Losses at the gene ends were 4 bases for V and 5 bases for J; bases not matched to a gene: 8. The CDR3 length is 17 residues. The CDR3 nucleotides are TGCGCCAGCAGCATCGGACTAGCGGGAGGTCAGCACAATGAGCAGTTCTTC. This encodes CASSIGLAGGQHNEQFF. The full variable domain, in which reference TRBV5-1 and TRBJ2-1 provide the parts outside the CDR3, is KAGVTQTPRYLIKTRGQQVTLSCSPISGHRSVSWYQQTPGQGLQFLFEYFSETQRNKGNFPGRFSGRQFSNSRSEMNVSTLELGDSALYLCASSIGLAGGQHNEQFFGPGTRLTVL.

The chain employs TRBV27 and TRBJ2-7; 7 bases align to TRBD1. Germline CDR1 MNHEY, CDR2 SMNVEV (reference sequence). Losses at the gene ends were 5 bases for V and 3 bases for J; bases not matched to a gene: 7. This CDR3 has 14 residues. CDR3 loop: CASSPRTGYYEQYF. CDR3 nucleotide sequence: TGTGCCAGCAGTCCACGGACAGGCTACTACGAGCAGTACTTC.

With regard to this clone: Compared with germline, one end of the junction differs, possibly owing to a read error. V gene TRBV7-8 combines with J gene TRBJ2-1, with TRBD2 identical over 9 bases. Germline V CDR1 and CDR2: SGHVS, FQNEAQ. This CDR3 contains 17 residues. The CDR3 spells CTSSPTGGGRGYNEQFF. CDR3 sequence (DNA): TGTACCAGCAGCCCCACGGGTGGCGGGAGGGGTTACAATGAGCAGTTCTTC. The entire variable domain, with the rest obtained from reference TRBV7-8 and TRBJ2-1, is as follows: GAGVSQSPRYKVAKRGQDVALRCDPISGHVSLFWYQQALGQGPEFLTYFQNEAQLDKSGLPSDRFFAERPEGSVSTLKIQRTQQEDSAVYLCTSSPTGGGRGYNEQFFGPGTRLTVL.

The J gene is TRBJ1-1, the V gene TRBV13; TRBD1 is a possible D gene (5 bases). Trimming shortened V by 6 bases and J by 6 bases, and 17 bases separated the two germline ends. The V gene's germline CDR1 is PRHDT and CDR2 FYEKMQ (reference sequence). This CDR3 spans 14 amino acids. The CDR3 DNA sequence: TGTGCCAGCAGGGCCGACAGACAGATCCCTGAAGCTTTCTTT. Protein product: CASRADRQIPEAFF.

This clone was observed a single time. The rearrangement joins TRBV30 to TRBJ1-2; D is possibly TRBD1 (5 bases). Trimming stripped 3 bases from V and 4 bases from J, with 9 bases between. There are 12 residues in the CDR3. The germline V gene has CDR1 GTSNPN and CDR2 SVGIG (reference sequence). CDR3 residues: CAWSGTGYGYTF. The CDR3 bases are TGTGCCTGGAGCGGGACCGGCTATGGCTACACCTTC.

V usage is TRBV7-9 and J usage is TRBJ2-7; unclear D gene. The germline CDR1 and CDR2 sequences are SEHNR and FQNEAQ (reference sequence). The CDR3 sequence is 12 residues long. The V gene lost 6 bases and the J gene lost 3 bases, with 9 bases spanning the gap. CDR3 residues: CASSGRHYEQYF. As DNA, the CDR3 is TGTGCCAGCAGTGGGCGCCACTACGAGCAGTACTTC.

In its sample, this clone was seen a few times. Within the sample, other DNA sequences also encode this same CDR3. The rearrangement uses TRBV4-2 and TRBJ2-7, with 10 bases lining up with TRBD2. V dropped 2 bases and J dropped 3; count of bases not matched to a gene: 4. The germline V gene has CDR1 LGHNA and CDR2 YNFKEQ. The CDR3 loop spans 15 amino acids. CDR3 loop: CASSQRTSGLYEQYF. CDR3 DNA: TGTGCCAGCAGCCAACGGACTAGCGGACTCTACGAGCAGTACTTC.

The rearrangement uses TRBV7-2 and TRBJ2-7; D gene ambiguous. Trimming pared 5 bases from V and 0 bases from J, leaving 14 bases between. The CDR3 sequence is 15 residues long. CDR1 and CDR2 from the germline V gene are SGHTA and FQGNSA. In DNA form, the CDR3 reads TGTGCCAGCAGCCGAAGCCATCGAAGCTCCTACGAGCAGTACTTC. Translation gives CASSRSHRSSYEQYF.

The chain has TRBV2 and TRBJ2-2; D is ambiguous. Trimming pared 6 bases from V and 5 bases from J, leaving 10 bases between. CDR3 length equals 13 residues. The V gene's germline CDR1 is SNHLY and CDR2 FYNNEI. This chain's CDR3 is CASSTIWTGELFF. In nucleotides, the CDR3 is TGTGCCAGCAGCACTATTTGGACCGGGGAGCTGTTTTTT.

The rearrangement links TRBV2 to TRBJ2-7; tentative D call: TRBD2 (5 bases). Trimming cost V 6 bases and J 2 bases, with 17 bases left between them. Germline V gene data show CDR1 as SNHLY and CDR2 as FYNNEI. The length of the CDR3 is 15 residues. CDR3 region: CASRGERPNPYEQYF. The CDR3 DNA is TGTGCCAGCAGAGGCGAGCGGCCGAACCCCTACGAGCAGTACTTC. Together with reference TRBV2 and TRBJ2-7, the CDR3 gives the full variable domain: EPEVTQTPSHQVTQMGQEVILRCVPISNHLYFYWYRQILGQKVEFLVSFYNNEISEKSEIFDDQFSVERPDGSNFTLKIRSTKLEDSAMYFCASRGERPNPYEQYFGPGTRLTVT.